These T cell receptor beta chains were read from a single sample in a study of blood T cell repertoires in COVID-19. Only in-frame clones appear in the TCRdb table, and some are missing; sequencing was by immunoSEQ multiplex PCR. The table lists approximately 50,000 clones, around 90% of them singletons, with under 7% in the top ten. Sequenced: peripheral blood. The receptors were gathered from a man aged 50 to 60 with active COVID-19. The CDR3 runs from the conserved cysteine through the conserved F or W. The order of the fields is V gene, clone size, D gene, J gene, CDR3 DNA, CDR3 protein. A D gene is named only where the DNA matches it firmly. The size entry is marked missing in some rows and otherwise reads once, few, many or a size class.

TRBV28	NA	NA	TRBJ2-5	TGTGCCAGCAGTGAGGAATGGGAGACCCAGTACTTC	CASSEEWETQYF
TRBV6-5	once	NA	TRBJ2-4	TGTGCCAGCAGAGCAGCGGACGGAGCCAAAAACATTCAGTACTTC	CASRAADGAKNIQYF
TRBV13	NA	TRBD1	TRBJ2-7	TGTGCCAGCAGCTTACTCAGGGACAGGGGGCCTGCCGGGGAGCAGTACTTC	CASSLLRDRGPAGEQYF
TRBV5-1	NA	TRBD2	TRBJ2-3	TGCGCCAGCAGCCTGACTAGCGTTAGCACAGATACGCAGTATTTT	CASSLTSVSTDTQYF
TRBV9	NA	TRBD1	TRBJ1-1	TGTGCCAGCAGCGTGGTGGAGGGGGCAGGTGAAGCTTTCTTT	CASSVVEGAGEAFF
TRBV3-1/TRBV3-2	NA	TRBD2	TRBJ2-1	TGTGCCAGCAGCCAAGGACTAGCGGCTGGGGGTGAGCAGTTCTTC	CASSQGLAAGGEQFF
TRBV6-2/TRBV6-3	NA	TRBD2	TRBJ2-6	TGTGCCAGCAGTTACTACGGGGGACTAATCTCTGGGGCCAACGTCCTGACTTTC	CASSYYGGLISGANVLTF
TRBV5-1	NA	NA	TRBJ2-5	TGCGCCAGCAGCTTGGGATCGCGGGAGACCCAGTACTTC	CASSLGSRETQYF
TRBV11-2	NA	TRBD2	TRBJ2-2	TGTGCCAGCAGGCCTAGCGGGGGCCTCCGGTCCACCGGGGAGCTGTTTTTT	CASRPSGGLRSTGELFF
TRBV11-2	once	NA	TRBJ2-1	TGTGCCAGCAGCTCGTTGAGCTCCTACAATGAGCAGTTCTTC	CASSSLSSYNEQFF
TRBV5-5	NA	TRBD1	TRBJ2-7	TGTGCCAGCAGCTCACAGGGGTTATCCTACGAGCAGTACTTC	CASSSQGLSYEQYF
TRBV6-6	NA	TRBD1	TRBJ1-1	TGTGCCAGCACCTGGGGACAGGAAGCTTTCTTT	CASTWGQEAFF
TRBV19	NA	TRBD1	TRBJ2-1	TGTGCCAGTAGTATGGGGACAGGGGGGAATGAGCAGTTCTTC	CASSMGTGGNEQFF
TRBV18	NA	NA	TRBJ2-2	TGTGCCACCCCAAAGGGGGGGCCAACCACCGGGGAGCTGTTTTTT	CATPKGGPTTGELFF
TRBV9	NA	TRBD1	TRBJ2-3	TGTGCCAGCAGCGTAGCGAGGGGGCTGACAGATACGCAGTATTTT	CASSVARGLTDTQYF
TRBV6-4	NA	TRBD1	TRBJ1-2	TGTGCCAGCAGTGTCGACTGGACAGGGGATTTGGGCTACACCTTC	CASSVDWTGDLGYTF
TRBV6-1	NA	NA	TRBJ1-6	TGTGCCAGCATTGACAATCAGGGGTGGGGAAATTCACCCCTCCACTTT	CASIDNQGWGNSPLHF
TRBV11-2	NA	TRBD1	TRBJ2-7	TGTGCCAGCAGCTTACTTGCCGGGACAGTTGCCTACGAGCAGTACTTC	CASSLLAGTVAYEQYF
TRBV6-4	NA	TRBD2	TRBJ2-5	TGTGCCAGCAGTGACTCAGCGGGGGGGGAAGAGACCCAGTACTTC	CASSDSAGGEETQYF
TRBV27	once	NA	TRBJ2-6	TGTGCCAGCAGTACAGGGTACTCTGGGGCCAACGTCCTGACTTTC	CASSTGYSGANVLTF
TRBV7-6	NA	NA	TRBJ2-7	TGTGCCAGCAGCTTAGCGGGGCAGATTTACGAGCAGTACTTC	CASSLAGQIYEQYF
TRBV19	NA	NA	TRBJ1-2	TGTGCCAGTAGTATAAGGAGGGGCTTGGGCTACACCTTC	CASSIRRGLGYTF
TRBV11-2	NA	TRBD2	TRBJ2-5	TGTGCCAGCAGCTTATTTAGCGGGGGGGCCGAGGAGACCCAGTACTTC	CASSLFSGGAEETQYF